This TCR beta chain is drawn from a study of blood T cell repertoires in COVID-19. The authors' processing: Using reference gene primer amplification, nucleated cell counts were estimated. Sequenced by immunoSEQ multiplex PCR; TCRdb stores in-frame clones only, minus some. V, J and clone size were drawn from that table, and D and trimming were deduced from the DNA. In the table there are around 42,000 clones, around 89% of which are singletons. The germline gives CDR1 LNHDA, CDR2 SQIVND (reference sequence). The CDR3 runs to 15 residues. Trimming pared 2 bases from V and 4 bases from J, leaving 14 bases between.

The chain combines TRBV19 with TRBJ1-2; D perhaps matches TRBD1 (6 bases). Sequenced material: peripheral blood. The receptor's source is a man in his fifties or sixties with active COVID-19. The CDR3 loop is CASSISGERGYGYTF. CDR3 bases: TGTGCCAGTAGTATATCAGGGGAGCGCGGCTATGGCTACACCTTC.